This TCR beta chain was identified during a study of blood T cell repertoires in COVID-19. In the source study's methods: Amplified reference gene primers provided the basis for estimating nucleated cell counts. Some clones are missing from TCRdb's copy, which holds only in-frame ones; the method was immunoSEQ multiplex PCR. V and J calls and clone size follow that table, whereas D and trimming were derived from the DNA. The table shows about 360,000 clones, with approximately 77% occurring only once. The CDR3 loop spans 16 amino acids. Germline loops: CDR1 SGHVS, CDR2 FQNEAQ. Trimming removed 3 bases from V and 4 bases from J; junction bases left unmatched: 8.

The chain joins TRBV7-8 to TRBJ1-3; 8 bases fit TRBD1. The receptor was derived from a human donor with acute or convalescent COVID-19. The donor label of this sample is uncertain. What was sequenced was peripheral blood. This CDR3 reads CASSLAATGVGNTIYF. The CDR3 DNA sequence: TGTGCCAGCAGCTTGGCGGCGACAGGGGTCGGAAACACCATATATTTT.